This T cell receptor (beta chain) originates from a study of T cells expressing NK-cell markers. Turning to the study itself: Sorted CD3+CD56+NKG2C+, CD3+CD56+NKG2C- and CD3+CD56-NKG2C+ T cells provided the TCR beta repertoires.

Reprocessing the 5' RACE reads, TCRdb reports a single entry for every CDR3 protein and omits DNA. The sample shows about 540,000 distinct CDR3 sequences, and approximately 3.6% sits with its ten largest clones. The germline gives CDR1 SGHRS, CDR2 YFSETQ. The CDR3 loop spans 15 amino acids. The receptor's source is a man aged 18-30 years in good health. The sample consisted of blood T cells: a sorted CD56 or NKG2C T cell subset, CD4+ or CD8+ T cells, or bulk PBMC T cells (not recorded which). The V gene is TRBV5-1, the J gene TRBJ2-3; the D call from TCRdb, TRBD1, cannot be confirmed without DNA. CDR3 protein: CASSARQDARNTQYF.